Shown below are 18 T cell receptor beta chains from a single sample sequenced in a study of T cell responses to AZD1222 COVID-19 vaccine. Produced via immunoSEQ multiplex PCR; TCRdb's table is partial and in-frame only. The sample records 150,000 to 200,000 clones, about 86% being singletons. Specimen: peripheral blood, collected on day 0 of AZD1222 vaccination. These receptors all come from an adult in good health.

V usage is TRBV11-2 and J usage is TRBJ1-2, with 8 positions matching TRBD1. Germline trimming cut 1 base from V and 4 bases from J; bases unmatched to any gene: 5. The CDR3 covers 15 residues. From germline, CDR1 is SGHAT and CDR2 FQNNGV. The CDR3 here is CASSLGMGQVYGYTF. The CDR3 region has the DNA TGTGCCAGCAGCTTAGGTATGGGACAGGTCTATGGCTACACCTTC.

The V call is TRBV28, the J call TRBJ1-5; TRBD1 aligns across 10 bases. The germline V gene has CDR1 MDHEN and CDR2 SYDVKM. The CDR3 loop spans 17 amino acids. Losses at the gene ends were 3 bases for V and 0 bases for J; bases not matched to a gene: 5. The CDR3, as DNA: TGTGCCAGCAGTTTCGCCGGGACAGGGGTTAGCAATCAGCCCCAGCATTTT. It yields the protein CASSFAGTGVSNQPQHF.

The V gene is TRBV9, the J gene TRBJ2-7, with TRBD1 identical over 9 bases. Losses at the gene ends were 4 bases for V and 3 bases for J; bases not matched to a gene: 8. Germline CDR1 and CDR2: SGDLS and YYNGEE. The CDR3 spans 15 residues. The DNA of the CDR3 is TGTGCCAGCAGCCCCCGGGACAGGGAGGACTACGAGCAGTACTTC. It codes for CASSPRDREDYEQYF.

This chain joins TRBV7-9 and TRBJ2-1; 13 bases are shared with TRBD2. Germline CDR1 is SEHNR and CDR2 is FQNEAQ (reference sequence). The CDR3 spans 15 residues. V shed 2 bases, J shed 9 bases, and the junction held 4 bases outside the gene matches. The CDR3: CASSLTSGGAGEQFF. For the CDR3, the DNA is TGTGCCAGCAGCTTAACTAGCGGGGGGGCCGGTGAGCAGTTCTTC.

V is TRBV4-1 and J is TRBJ1-2, with 8 bases aligning to TRBD1. Per germline, CDR1 MGHRA and CDR2 YSYEKL. V trimming: 7 bases; J trimming: 2 bases; junction bases outside the gene matches: 9. This CDR3 spans 15 amino acids. CDR3 residues: CASKTTTGGNYGYTF. The CDR3 DNA sequence: TGCGCCAGCAAGACTACAACAGGGGGAAACTATGGCTACACCTTC.

The rearrangement links TRBV3-1 (or the pseudogene TRBV3-2) to TRBJ2-7; maybe TRBD2 (5 bases). Trimming removed 0 bases at V and 7 bases at J, with 7 bases between. There are 12 residues in the CDR3. Per germline, CDR1 LGHDT and CDR2 YNNKEL (reference sequence). This chain's CDR3 is CASSQDGREQYF. CDR3 DNA: TGTGCCAGCAGCCAAGATGGGAGAGAGCAGTACTTC.

This chain links TRBV6-2 or TRBV6-3 with TRBJ1-5, with no clear D. CDR3 length: 15 amino acids. Trimming took 6 bases from V and 0 from J, leaving 12 bases between them. The germline V gene has CDR1 MNHEY and CDR2 SVGEGT. The chain's CDR3 is CASSPRVGSNQPQHF. CDR3 nucleotides: TGTGCCAGCAGCCCACGGGTCGGTAGCAATCAGCCCCAGCATTTT.

The rearrangement links TRBV19 to TRBJ2-3; no clear D gene. V dropped 4 bases and J dropped 2 bases, with 10 bases sitting between them. This CDR3 is 14 amino acids long. Germline CDR1 and CDR2: LNHDA and SQIVND (reference sequence). CDR3 sequence (DNA): TGTGCCAGTAGTACGCGCACCTACACAGATACGCAGTATTTT. This sequence encodes CASSTRTYTDTQYF.

As for this clone: At the DNA level, this CDR3 is encoded by other sequences in the same sample as well. The chain has TRBV7-9 and TRBJ1-1; D unclear. V lost 3 bases and J 5 bases, leaving 7 bases between the germline ends. This CDR3 comprises 12 residues. The germline V gene encodes CDR1 SEHNR and CDR2 FQNEAQ (reference sequence). The CDR3 sequence is CASSFSGTEAFF. CDR3 DNA: TGTGCCAGCAGCTTCAGTGGGACTGAAGCTTTCTTT.

The chain carries TRBV6-5 and TRBJ1-5; possible D gene TRBD1, 5 bases. Trimming left V 5 bases short and J 4 bases short, with 9 bases between. There are 13 residues in the CDR3. The germline V gene has CDR1 MNHEY and CDR2 SVGAGI. CDR3 amino acids: CASSRGPNQPQHF. The CDR3, as DNA: TGTGCCAGCAGTCGGGGCCCGAATCAGCCCCAGCATTTT.

The chain carries TRBV20-1 and TRBJ1-4; D is ambiguous. Germline V gene lookup returns CDR1 DFQATT and CDR2 SNEGSKA (reference sequence). Trimming shortened V by 3 bases and J by 5 bases, and 7 bases separated the two germline ends. There are 12 residues in the CDR3. The CDR3: CSASVTNEKLFF. Written as DNA, the CDR3 is TGCAGTGCTAGTGTGACAAATGAAAAACTGTTTTTT.

The rearrangement joins TRBV9 to TRBJ2-7; tentative D call: TRBD1 (5 bases). The CDR3 has 15 residues. Between the trimmed V and J ends, which lost 4 bases and 7 bases, there was a span of 21 bases. Germline CDR1 and CDR2: SGDLS and YYNGEE. CDR3 sequence reads: CASSLRGDSDLEQYF. In DNA form, the CDR3 reads TGTGCCAGCAGCCTACGTGGAGACAGTGATCTGGAGCAGTACTTC.

This chain uses TRBV6-6 with TRBJ1-4; 11 positions match TRBD1. Germline V CDR1 and CDR2: MNHNY, SVGAGI (reference sequence). The V gene end was trimmed by 5 bases and the J gene end by 4 bases; junction bases not matched to a gene: 9. This CDR3 is built from 17 residues. CDR3 amino acids: CASSPGGQGAYNEKLFF. CDR3 nucleotide sequence: TGTGCCAGCAGTCCCGGAGGACAGGGGGCTTATAATGAAAAACTGTTTTTT.

This clone was counted only a few times. The genes are TRBV6-5 and TRBJ2-5; 8 nucleotides agree with TRBD2. V shed 8 bases, J shed 1 base, and the junction held 6 bases outside the gene matches. There are 14 residues in the CDR3. From germline, CDR1 is MNHEY and CDR2 SVGAGI. The CDR3 here is CASGKAGAQETQYF. Here the CDR3 DNA reads TGTGCCAGCGGCAAAGCGGGGGCCCAAGAGACCCAGTACTTC.

The rearrangement links TRBV27 to TRBJ2-3; 8 bases agree with TRBD2. This CDR3 is built from 15 residues. Germline V lookup: CDR1 MNHEY, CDR2 SMNVEV (reference sequence). Trimming took 3 bases from V and 6 from J; bases not matched to a gene: 8. CDR3 coding DNA: TGTGCCAGCAGTTTGCCGGGGACTAGAAGCGATACGCAGTATTTT. It codes for CASSLPGTRSDTQYF.

The CDR3 DNA is TGTGCCAGCAGTGAAAATAGGGCCTACAATGAGCAGTTCTTC. Translating gives CASSENRAYNEQFF. This sequence joins TRBV6-1 and TRBJ2-1; D is uncertain. Germline V gene sequence: CDR1 MNHNS, CDR2 SASEGT. Trimming cost V 2 bases and J 2 bases, with 7 bases left between them. This CDR3 is built from 14 residues.

The rearrangement uses TRBV13 and TRBJ2-2, with 7 bases matching TRBD1. The CDR3 extends over 15 amino acids. Germline-derived CDR1 and CDR2 are PRHDT and FYEKMQ (reference sequence). Trimming at V came to 5 bases and at J to 8 bases, leaving 11 bases not matched to a gene. This CDR3 is CASSPRTGDVGELFF. CDR3 sequence (DNA): TGTGCCAGCAGCCCCAGAACAGGGGATGTAGGGGAGCTGTTTTTT.

The chain uses TRBV9 and TRBJ1-6; D is possibly TRBD1 (6 bases). Trimming stripped 0 bases from V and 10 bases from J, with 14 bases between. This CDR3 contains 15 residues. The germline CDR1 and CDR2 sequences are SGDLS and YYNGEE. This chain's CDR3 is CASSVEGQGWSPLHF. The CDR3 DNA reads as TGTGCCAGCAGCGTAGAGGGACAAGGGTGGTCACCCCTCCACTTT.